The entry below describes one TCR beta chain. As yet, its antigen is unknown. At one of its ends the junction is not consistent with the germline gene, which may arise from a read error. Germline DNA was also extracted, with blood RNA taken from unsorted whole blood. Chronic HBV infection was present, with no prior treatment. The source of the sample is a study of tumor-infiltrating lymphocytes in primary liver carcinoma. Study as a whole: T1-T3 N0M0 was the stage of the tumors, which were roughly 4.2 to 11 cm across. Yields of productive TCRbeta reads ranged from roughly 3.5 to 7.13 million per sample and were similar across tissue types. Overall study results and limits: Compared with tumor region pairs, tumor-adjacent and tumor-blood pairs overlapped less.

This CDR3 region has 15 residues. Germline values: CDR1 SEHNR, CDR2 FQNEAQ (reference sequence). cDNA specific to TCR beta was made from about 550 ng of total RNA, with a constant-region primer employed for priming. Generation of the TCR beta libraries relied on three nested multiplex PCR rounds using slightly modified ARM-PCR. Rounds one and two of PCR, each of 10 cycles, were primed with TRBV1-TRBV30 forward primers and a C-beta reverse primer. TCRdb re-derived calls from the multiplex PCR reads in MiXCR, one entry per CDR3 protein. The repertoire holds around 330,000 distinct CDR3 sequences, with around 50% as singletons.

The source of this sequence is a woman aged 25 to 39 with primary liver carcinoma and hepatitis B virus infection. This sequence joins TRBV7-9 and TRBJ2-5, with TRBD1 as a possible D gene (5 bases). Material for sequencing was peripheral blood. The CDR3 loop is CASSLAPRVQEAQYF. CDR3 coding DNA: TGTGCCAGCAGCTTAGCTCCCAGGGTCCAAGAGGCCCAGTACTTC.